A selection of T cell receptor beta chains follows, all from one sample in a study of blood T cell repertoires in COVID-19. Using immunoSEQ multiplex PCR, the repertoire was profiled, and TCRdb retains in-frame clones only, with some absent. This table holds hundreds of thousands of clones, about 89% found once. What was sequenced was PBMCs or T cells enriched from blood (not recorded which). These receptors all come from a man aged 60 to 69 who had recovered from COVID-19. Each CDR3 is given with its conserved first and last residue.

j_call v_call cdr3_aa
TRBJ2-2 TRBV5-1 CASSLDQGRRTGELFF
TRBJ2-3 TRBV5-1 CASSFLAGAFTDTQYF
TRBJ2-7 TRBV7-6 CASSFAGQGAYEQYF
TRBJ1-4 TRBV6-5 CASSLQGSDNEKLFF
TRBJ1-5 TRBV7-6 CASSPTGGQSPQHF
TRBJ2-1 TRBV19 CASKQGSYNEQFF
TRBJ1-1 TRBV5-1 CASSTTMNTEAFF
TRBJ1-2 TRBV28 CASLQGASEGYTF
TRBJ2-7 TRBV19 CASSIRRGDSSYEQYF
TRBJ1-1 TRBV28 CASSLWGKTVMNTEAFF
TRBJ2-7 TRBV24-1 CAATRLNYEQYF
TRBJ1-4 TRBV19 CASRSGQGNEKLFF
TRBJ1-2 TRBV9 CASSVAQGFNGYTF
TRBJ2-7 TRBV27 CASSRGTRPYEQYF
TRBJ1-1 TRBV5-6 CASSLAGTGVMTEAFF
TRBJ2-1 TRBV5-1 CASSLREAFNEQFF
TRBJ2-7 TRBV5-5 CASSLGSPGAYEQYF
TRBJ2-1 TRBV28 CASSFQGRLHHEQFF
TRBJ2-7 TRBV12-3/TRBV12-4 CASLGRHEQYF
TRBJ1-4 TRBV5-6 CASSFDTFNEKLFF
TRBJ1-2 TRBV5-1 CASSYETGYGYTF
TRBJ2-5 TRBV7-8 CASSLIGTGGFGWTQYF
TRBJ2-3 TRBV4-3 CASSPRGSDTQYF
TRBJ1-6 TRBV28 CASSQGRTSSYNSPLHF
TRBJ1-1 TRBV10-3 CAISEGLTEAFF
TRBJ2-3 TRBV6-6 CASSGPLERETDTQYF
TRBJ2-2 TRBV25-1 CASTLNTGELFF
TRBJ2-2 TRBV5-1 CASSLEPTGGSTGELFF
TRBJ2-5 TRBV27 CASSFNLAGGGETQYF